The sequence of this T cell receptor (beta chain) was determined in a study of blood T cell repertoires in COVID-19. Background on the study: Material from acute and convalescent COVID-19 was sourced from the United States, Italy and Spain. T cells, B-cell-depleted T cells, or PBMCs supplied cDNA or gDNA.

Under the authors' procedure: For nucleated cells, counts were estimated from reference gene primer amplification. Method: immunoSEQ multiplex PCR; TCRdb's copy keeps in-frame clones and lacks some. The D gene and trimming were derived from the DNA, and the V and J assignments and clone size from that table. The sample lists approximately 180,000 clones, 80% to 90% occurring once. V trimming: 6 bases; J trimming: 10 bases; junction bases outside the gene matches: 14. CDR3 length equals 16 residues. The germline gives CDR1 SGHTA, CDR2 FQGNSA. The source is a human donor with active or convalescent COVID-19. The donor label of this sample is uncertain. The chain joins TRBV7-2 to TRBJ2-3; 12 bases line up with TRBD2. The material sequenced was peripheral blood. The CDR3 sequence is CASSSGTSGLGRSQYF. The CDR3 DNA is TGTGCCAGCAGTTCCGGGACTAGCGGGCTGGGAAGATCGCAGTATTTT.